The clone carrying this TCR beta chain was detected only once. Its antigen is not identified. This entry belongs to a study of T cell responses to AZD1222 COVID-19 vaccine. Sequencing used immunoSEQ multiplex PCR; TCRdb keeps in-frame clones, though not all of them. The table records some 120,000 clones, approximately 91% of them present only once. Findings and caveats of the study: As reported, nearly half of all spike-specific TCRs target variant regions that are unmutated.

Sequences were derived from peripheral blood, sampled on day 0 of AZD1222 vaccination. The receptor's source is an adult in good health.

The CDR3 here is CSSPNTEAFF. The CDR3 DNA follows: TGCAGTTCACCAAACACTGAAGCTTTCTTT. This chain joins TRBV20-1 and TRBJ1-1; D is undetermined. With 8 bases removed from V and 2 bases from J, the gap between germline ends came to 6 bases. CDR1 DFQATT and CDR2 SNEGSKA come from the germline V gene (reference sequence). This CDR3 is built from 10 residues.